This T cell receptor beta chain emerged from a study of shared clonotypes between healthy human individuals. Study-level background: The study enrolled a couple of women and three men aged 18 to 49. Study-wide points: Deeper or shallower sequencing was expected to change how clonotypes are shared among donors.

The authors ran the assay at deep level. The table came from immunoSEQ multiplex PCR; TCRdb's copy has only in-frame clones and leaves some out. The table records about 2.3 million clones, under 95% of them present only once. A remark on this clone: Its antigen is unknown.

Trimming pared 5 bases from V and 5 bases from J, leaving 16 bases between. The CDR3 is 14 amino acids. The germline CDR1 and CDR2 sequences are KGHSH and LQKENI. The chain combines TRBV18 with TRBJ2-7; tentatively, D is TRBD2 (5 bases). Sample: naive CD4+ T cells from PBMCs. Subset specified: CD45RA+ positively selected. The clonotype comes from a young man in good health. Some clones in this sample may be carry-over from other donors' samples. The DNA for the CDR3 is TGTGCCAGCTCAACGTATGGGAGTTCCCACGAGCAGTACTTC. As protein: CASSTYGSSHEQYF.